Described below is a single T cell receptor (beta chain) sequence and its context. The data were produced by immunoSEQ multiplex PCR, yet TCRdb's version contains in-frame clones alone and is incomplete. Of approximately 220,000 clones listed, about 93% are singletons. Separation from the roughly 670-subject first cohort characterized the approximately 130-subject validation cohort, to which the donors belonged. These data originate in a study of cytomegalovirus exposure and HLA in healthy donors. Study at large: It was reported in a later analysis that the 100 to 150 validation repertoires used the same platform as the approximately 690 first-cohort repertoires.

CDR1 is DFQATT and CDR2 is SNEGSKA in the germline V gene (reference sequence). This CDR3 contains 10 residues. This TCR was recovered from a woman aged 18-30 years in good health and CMV-seronegative. V usage is TRBV20-1 and J usage is TRBJ2-3, with D unclear. The specimen was PBMCs. CDR3 coding DNA: TGCAGCAGGCAGGCCGATACGCAGTATTTT. This codes for CSRQADTQYF.